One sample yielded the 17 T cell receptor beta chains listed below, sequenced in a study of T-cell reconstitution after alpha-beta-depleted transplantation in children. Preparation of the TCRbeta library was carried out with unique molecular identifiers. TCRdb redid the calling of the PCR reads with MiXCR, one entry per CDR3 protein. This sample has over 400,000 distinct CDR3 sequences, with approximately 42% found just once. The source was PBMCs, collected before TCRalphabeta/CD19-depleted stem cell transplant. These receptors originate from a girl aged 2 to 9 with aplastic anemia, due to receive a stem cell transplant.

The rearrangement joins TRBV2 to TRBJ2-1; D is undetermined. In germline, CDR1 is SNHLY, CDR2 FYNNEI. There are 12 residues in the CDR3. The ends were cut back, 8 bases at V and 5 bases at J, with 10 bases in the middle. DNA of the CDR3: TGTGCCAGCGGAGTGTCCCACAATGAGCAGTTCTTC. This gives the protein CASGVSHNEQFF.

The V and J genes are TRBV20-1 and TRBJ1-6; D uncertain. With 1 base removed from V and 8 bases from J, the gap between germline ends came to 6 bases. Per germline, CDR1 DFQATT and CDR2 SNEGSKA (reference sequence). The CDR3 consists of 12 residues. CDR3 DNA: TGCAGTGCTAGAGTTCTTGATTCACCCCTCCACTTT. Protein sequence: CSARVLDSPLHF.

The CDR3 region is CAAGTSGTGELFF. The CDR3 nucleotides are TGTGCCGCCGGGACCTCGGGCACCGGGGAGCTGTTTTTT. The chain has TRBV12-3 or TRBV12-4 and TRBJ2-2, with D perhaps assigned TRBD1 or TRBD2 (5 bases each). The ends were cut back, 11 bases at V and 4 bases at J, with 14 bases in the middle. The CDR3 has 13 residues.

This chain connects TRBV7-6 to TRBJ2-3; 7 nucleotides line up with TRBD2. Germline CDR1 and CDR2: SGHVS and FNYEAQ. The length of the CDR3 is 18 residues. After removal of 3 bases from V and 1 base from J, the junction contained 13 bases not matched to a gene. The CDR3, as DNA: TGTGCCAGCAGCTTTGGGACCAAAACTAGCGTCGGCACAGATACGCAGTATTTT. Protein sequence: CASSFGTKTSVGTDTQYF. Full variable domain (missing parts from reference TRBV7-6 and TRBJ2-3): GAGVSQSPRYKVTKRGQDVALRCDPISGHVSLYWYRQALGQGPEFLTYFNYEAQQDKSGLPNDRFSAERPEGSISTLTIQRTEQRDSAMYRCASSFGTKTSVGTDTQYFGPGTRLTVL.

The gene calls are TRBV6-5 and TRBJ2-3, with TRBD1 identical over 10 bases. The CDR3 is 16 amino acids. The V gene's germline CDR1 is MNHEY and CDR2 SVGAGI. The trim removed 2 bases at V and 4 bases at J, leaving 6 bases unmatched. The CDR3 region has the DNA TGTGCCAGCAGTTACGCCGTGGGACAGGGGCCAGATACGCAGTATTTT. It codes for CASSYAVGQGPDTQYF.

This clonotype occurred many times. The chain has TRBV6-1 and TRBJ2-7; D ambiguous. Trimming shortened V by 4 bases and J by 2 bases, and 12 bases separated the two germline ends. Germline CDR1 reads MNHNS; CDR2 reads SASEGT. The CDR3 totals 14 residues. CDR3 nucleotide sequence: TGTGCCAGCAGTGCGGTATCCCCCGCCTACGAGCAGTACTTC. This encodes CASSAVSPAYEQYF.

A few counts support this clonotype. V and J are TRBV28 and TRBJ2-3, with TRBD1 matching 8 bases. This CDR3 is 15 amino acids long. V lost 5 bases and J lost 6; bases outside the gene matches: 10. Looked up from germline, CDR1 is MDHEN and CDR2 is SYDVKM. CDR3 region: CASSQGASWADTQYF. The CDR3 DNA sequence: TGTGCCAGCAGTCAGGGGGCGTCTTGGGCGGATACGCAGTATTTT.

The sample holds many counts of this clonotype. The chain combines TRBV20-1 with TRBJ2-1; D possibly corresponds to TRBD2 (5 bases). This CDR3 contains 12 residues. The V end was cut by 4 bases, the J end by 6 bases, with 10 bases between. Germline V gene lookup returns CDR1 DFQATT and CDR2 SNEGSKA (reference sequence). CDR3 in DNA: TGCAGTGCTAAGGACTGGCCCAATGAGCAGTTCTTC. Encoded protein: CSAKDWPNEQFF.

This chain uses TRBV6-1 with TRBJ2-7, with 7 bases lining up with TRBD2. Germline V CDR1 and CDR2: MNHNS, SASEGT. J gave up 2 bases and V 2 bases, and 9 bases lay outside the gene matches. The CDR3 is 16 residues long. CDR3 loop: CASSELSAGRTYEQYF. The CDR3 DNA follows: TGTGCCAGCAGTGAACTCTCAGCGGGGAGAACCTACGAGCAGTACTTC.

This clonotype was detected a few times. The CDR3 sequence: CASSQGIPSQETQYF. The CDR3 DNA is TGTGCCAGCTCACAAGGAATCCCCAGCCAAGAGACCCAGTACTTC. The chain recombines TRBV18 with TRBJ2-5, with D unclear. Germline CDR1 KGHSH, CDR2 LQKENI. The CDR3 sequence is 15 residues long. Trimming cost V 4 bases and J 1 base, with 13 bases left between them.

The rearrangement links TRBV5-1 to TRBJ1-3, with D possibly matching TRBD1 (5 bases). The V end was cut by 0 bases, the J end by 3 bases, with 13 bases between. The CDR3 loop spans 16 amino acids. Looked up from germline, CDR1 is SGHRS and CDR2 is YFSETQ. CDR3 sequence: CASSLALGGVGNTIYF. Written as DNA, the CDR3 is TGCGCCAGCAGCTTGGCCCTAGGAGGGGTTGGAAACACCATATATTTT.

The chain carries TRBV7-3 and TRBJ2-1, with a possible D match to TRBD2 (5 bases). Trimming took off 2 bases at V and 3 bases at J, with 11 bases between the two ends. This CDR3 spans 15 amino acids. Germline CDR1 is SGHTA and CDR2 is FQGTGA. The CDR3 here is CASSLGASLYNEQFF. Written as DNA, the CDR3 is TGTGCCAGCAGCTTAGGTGCTAGCCTCTACAATGAGCAGTTCTTC. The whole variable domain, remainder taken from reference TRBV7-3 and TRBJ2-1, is GAGVSQTPSNKVTEKGKYVELRCDPISGHTALYWYRQSLGQGPEFLIYFQGTGAADDSGLPNDRFFAVRPEGSVSTLKIQRTERGDSAVYLCASSLGASLYNEQFFGPGTRLTVL.

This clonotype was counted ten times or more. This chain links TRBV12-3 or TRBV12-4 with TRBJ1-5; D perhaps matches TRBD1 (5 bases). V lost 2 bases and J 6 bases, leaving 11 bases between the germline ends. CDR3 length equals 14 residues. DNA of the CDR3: TGTGCCAGCAGTTTAAGTAGGGGTGCTCAGCCCCAGCATTTT. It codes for CASSLSRGAQPQHF.

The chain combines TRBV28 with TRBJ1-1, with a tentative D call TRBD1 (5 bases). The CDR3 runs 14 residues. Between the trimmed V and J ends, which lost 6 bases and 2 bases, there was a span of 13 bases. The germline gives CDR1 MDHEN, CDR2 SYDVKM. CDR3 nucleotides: TGTGCCAGCAGAACCCAAGGGGTAAACACTGAAGCTTTCTTT. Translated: CASRTQGVNTEAFF.

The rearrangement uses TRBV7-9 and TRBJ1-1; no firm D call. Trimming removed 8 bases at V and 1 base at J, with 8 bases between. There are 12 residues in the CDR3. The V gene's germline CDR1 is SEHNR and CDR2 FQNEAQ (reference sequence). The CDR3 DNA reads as TGTGCCAGCTGTTGGGGGAACACTGAAGCTTTCTTT. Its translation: CASCWGNTEAFF. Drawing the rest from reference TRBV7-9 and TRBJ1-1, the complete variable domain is DTGVSQNPRHKITKRGQNVTFRCDPISEHNRLYWYRQTLGQGPEFLTYFQNEAQLEKSRLLSDRFSAERPKGSFSTLEIQRTEQGDSAMYLCASCWGNTEAFFGQGTRLTVV.

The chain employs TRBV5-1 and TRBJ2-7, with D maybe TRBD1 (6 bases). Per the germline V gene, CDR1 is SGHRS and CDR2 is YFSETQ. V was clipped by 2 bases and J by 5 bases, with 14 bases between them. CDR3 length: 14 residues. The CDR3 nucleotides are TGCGCCAGCAGCTTCTCTAGAGGGGGAAACGAGCAGTACTTC. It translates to CASSFSRGGNEQYF.

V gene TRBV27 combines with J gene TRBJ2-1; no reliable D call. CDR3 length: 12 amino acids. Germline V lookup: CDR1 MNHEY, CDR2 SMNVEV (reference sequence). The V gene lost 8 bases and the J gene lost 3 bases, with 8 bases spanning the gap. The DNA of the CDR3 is TGTGCCAGCCGCCAATACTACAATGAGCAGTTCTTC. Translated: CASRQYYNEQFF.